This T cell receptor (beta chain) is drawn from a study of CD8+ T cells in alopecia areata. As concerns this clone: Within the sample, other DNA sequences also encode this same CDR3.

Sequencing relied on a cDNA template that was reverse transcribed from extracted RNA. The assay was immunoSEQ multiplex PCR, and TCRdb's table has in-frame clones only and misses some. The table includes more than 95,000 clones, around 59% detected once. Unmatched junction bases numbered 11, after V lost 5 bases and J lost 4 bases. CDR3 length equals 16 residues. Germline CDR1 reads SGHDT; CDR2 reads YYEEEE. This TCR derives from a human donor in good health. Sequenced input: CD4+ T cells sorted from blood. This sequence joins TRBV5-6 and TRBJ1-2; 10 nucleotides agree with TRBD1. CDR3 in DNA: TGTGCCAGCAGTCGGCGTCCCGGGACAGGGGTCTATGGCTACACCTTC. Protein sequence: CASSRRPGTGVYGYTF. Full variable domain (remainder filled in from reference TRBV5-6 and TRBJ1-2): DAGVTQSPTHLIKTRGQQVTLRCSPKSGHDTVSWYQQALGQGPQFIFQYYEEEERQRGNFPDRFSGHQFPNYSSELNVNALLLGDSALYLCASSRRPGTGVYGYTFGSGTRLTVV.